This T cell receptor beta chain was sequenced for a study of shared clonotypes between healthy human individuals (dated by TCRdb to the early 2020s). Some background on the complete study: The cohort comprised a couple of women and three men aged 18 to 49 years. The study deeply sequenced blood TCR repertoires of about 5 healthy adults to estimate repertoire size and the extent of clonotype sharing between individuals. Different laboratories and diverse techniques were used to prepare libraries and sequence TCR repertoires, to increase sequencing depth and limit assay-specific biases. Per donor, leukapheresis produced somewhere between about 0.94 and 9.5 billion PBMCs. What the study reported, not specific to this receptor: Pairwise subsampling led to the expectation that sequencing depth would affect the degree of clonotype sharing among donors. Because the study included only a small number of donors, the genetic and exposure-history diversity represented was limited. Only blood was sampled, and tissue TCR repertoires likely differ from those in blood.

The donors were healthy, HIV-negative adults with no recently reported acute infections or vaccinations. Every donor was a Caucasian adult residing in Nashville, Tennessee, USA. For unsorted samples, tens of millions of PBMCs were counted, and genomic DNA was extracted using the QIAamp DNA Blood Mini kit. Blood was collected by leukapheresis, and PBMCs were isolated by Ficoll-Histopaque density gradient centrifugation and then cryopreserved in liquid nitrogen vapor phase. Using the deep immunoSEQ assay, TCR CDR3 regions were amplified from genomic DNA by multiplex PCR. Extracted genomic DNA from each cell subset was distributed evenly across all wells of several immunoSEQ 96-well plates, and each plate was treated as a replicate. For unsorted PBMC, 250 to 300 ng genomic DNA, equal to tens of thousands of T cell genomes, was loaded into each replicate PCR. Unsorted PBMC genomic DNA was sequenced across ten immunoSEQ deep assay plates. Purified libraries were quantified with a Qubit 3.0 fluorometer, sized on a Bioanalyzer 2100, and re-quantified with the KAPA Library Quantification kit. A separate single-read 150-cycle Illumina NextSeq 550 flow cell was used to sequence each immunoSEQ 96-well plate. Under the source paper's analysis protocol: Because the immunoSEQ output included only junctional sequences and no quality scores, the filtering could not be the same as the filtering used for full-length reads. To assign V/J genes and CDR3, sequences were annotated using PyIR, a Python wrapper for IgBLAST v1.9, with IMGT germline references. Reads were filtered out if the reads had weak V/J assignments (E-value above 1e-6), no CDR3, stop codons, out-of-frame junctions, or ambiguous translated residues. A V3J clonotype was defined by an identical inferred V gene, J gene, and CDR3 amino acid sequence. To compute the percentage overlap between repertoires, the number of shared unique clonotypes was divided by the size of the smaller repertoire. Richness of each repertoire was evaluated using RTK rarefaction, the Chao1 estimator, and Recon v2.1 estimates of unobserved clonotypes. The immuneACCESS repertoire file appears here via TCRdb, limited to in-frame rearrangements. These files lack a portion of the clones; in checked studies, under half of the deficit traces to unresolved V genes, and the cause of the others is not known. The DNA was the basis for D and trimming; V, J and clone size are from that table. For this sample the table gives around 500,000 clones, of which around 73% were detected only once. The ten largest clones capture more than 10% of the sample.

As concerns this clone: There is no known antigen for this receptor. Base qualities are not provided; no much larger clone lies one nucleotide away.

Sequencing was carried out using PBMCs. This receptor was taken from a woman in her forties in good health. Some clones in this sample may be carry-over from other donors' samples.

The sequence in DNA is TGTGCCAGCAGTCCATACTCGACAGGAAACACTGAAGCTTTCTTT. Its protein is CASSPYSTGNTEAFF. Rearrangement joined TRBV27 to TRBJ1-1; the D region possibly corresponds to TRBD1 (6 bases align). V sheds 5 bases and J sheds 2 bases, leaving 15 bases between their ends. CDR1 is given as MNHEY and CDR2 as SMNVEV, both from the germline V gene (reference sequence). Taken from cysteine to phenylalanine, the CDR3 has 15 residues. Only the CDR3 DNA is retained, 45 bases long and in frame from the first base.